The T cell receptor (beta chain) under discussion was sequenced for a study of glioma-infiltrating T cells. The germline V gene has CDR1 KGHSH and CDR2 LQKENI. The CDR3 spans 14 residues. Between the trimmed V and J ends, which lost 2 bases and 5 bases, there was a span of 12 bases. This clonotype turned up a few times. TCR alpha and beta CDR3 regions were amplified from RNA using iRepertoire nested multiplex PCR. TCRdb recomputed calls from the multiplex PCR reads with MiXCR, one row per CDR3 protein. Found here are under 200,000 distinct CDR3 sequences, 32% of them singletons; the top ten hold around 21%.

This TCR was recovered from a human donor with low-grade glioma or glioblastoma, undergoing nonglioma brain surgery, or in good health (not recorded which). Sequenced material: glioma tissue, nonneoplastic brain tissue, or PBMCs (not recorded which). This chain connects TRBV18 to TRBJ2-5; a weak D match, TRBD2 (6 bases). The CDR3 DNA reads as TGTGCCAGCTCACCAAGTAGGAGGGAGGAGACCCAGTACTTC. It specifies CASSPSRREETQYF.